The clone carrying this T cell receptor beta chain was observed a few times. Profiled with immunoSEQ multiplex PCR; TCRdb holds only in-frame clones, not every one. The data contain about 250,000 clones, 70% of them singletons. This record belongs to a study of cytotoxic CD8 clonotypes in ibrutinib-treated CLL. Germline values: CDR1 MNHEY, CDR2 SMNVEV (reference sequence). This CDR3 contains 15 residues. Trimming shortened V by 2 bases and J by 4 bases, and 15 bases separated the two germline ends. The source was PBMCs, collected after 24 months of ibrutinib treatment. This clonotype was obtained from a human donor with chronic lymphocytic leukemia. J is TRBJ2-7 and V is TRBV27; no definite D call. The CDR3 DNA reads as TGTGCCAGCAGTTTAGACGGCCGCGGTTGGTACGAGCAGTACTTC. Translated, it gives CASSLDGRGWYEQYF.